Below are 22 T cell receptor beta chains sequenced from a single sample in a study of T-cell reconstitution after alpha-beta-depleted transplantation in children. Construction of the TCRbeta library involved unique molecular identifiers. TCRdb reprocessed the PCR reads with MiXCR, giving one entry per CDR3 protein. The table has hundreds of thousands of distinct CDR3 sequences, around 17% seen once; the top ten hold 0.9% to 1.2%. The sample in question was PBMCs from the stem cell graft donor, obtained from the stem cell graft. The receptors come from a human donor who donated a stem cell graft to a child with acute myeloid leukemia.

V is TRBV5-5 and J is TRBJ1-2; TRBD1 might be the D (5 bases). The CDR3 sequence is 14 residues long. CDR1 is SGHKS, CDR2 YYEKEE, per germline (reference sequence). V lost 9 bases, J lost 4 bases, and 19 bases lay in between. CDR3 in DNA: TGTGCCATGAGCCCCAGGGACGGCTGCTATGGCTACACCTTC. It is translated as CAMSPRDGCYGYTF.

Many counts were recorded for this clonotype. The rearrangement uses TRBV20-1 and TRBJ1-2; tentative D call: TRBD1 (5 bases). Per germline, CDR1 DFQATT and CDR2 SNEGSKA (reference sequence). Trimming cost V 5 bases and J 6 bases, with 10 bases left between them. The CDR3 length is 11 residues. CDR3: CSAERDDGYTF. The CDR3 bases are TGCAGTGCTGAAAGGGACGATGGCTACACCTTC.

This clonotype occurred many times. The chain links TRBV20-1 to TRBJ2-1; the D is unclear. The length of the CDR3 is 14 residues. Trimming removed 4 bases from V and 3 bases from J, with 13 bases in between. Germline-derived CDR1 and CDR2 are DFQATT and SNEGSKA (reference sequence). This chain's CDR3 is CSAKHSPNYNEQFF. In nucleotides, the CDR3 is TGCAGTGCTAAACATTCCCCAAACTACAATGAGCAGTTCTTC.

V gene TRBV10-3 combines with J gene TRBJ2-7; 9 nucleotides match TRBD2. Trimming cost V 4 bases and J 5 bases; bases outside gene matches: 6. In germline, CDR1 is ENHRY, CDR2 SYGVKD. CDR3 length equals 14 residues. CDR3 DNA: TGTGCCATCAGTGGGCGGGGGGGCCTTGACGAGCAGTACTTC. Translated, it gives CAISGRGGLDEQYF.

A few counts support this clonotype. The CDR3 sequence: CSAREMAGGLNTEAFF. CDR3 in DNA: TGCAGTGCTAGAGAAATGGCAGGGGGCTTGAACACTGAAGCTTTCTTT. This rearrangement joins TRBV20-1 to TRBJ1-1, with TRBD1 matching over 8 bases. The CDR3 sequence is 16 residues long. The ends lost 0 bases at V and 0 bases at J; junction bases unmatched: 6. Germline CDR1 DFQATT, CDR2 SNEGSKA (reference sequence).

The CDR3 loop reads CSVTGGGIDRGAFF. The CDR3 DNA reads as TGCAGCGTCACGGGGGGGGGAATAGATCGCGGGGCTTTCTTT. The genes are TRBV29-1 and TRBJ1-1, with D perhaps matching TRBD1 (5 bases). The CDR3 sequence is 14 residues long. V was trimmed by 6 bases and J by 11 bases, leaving 25 bases between them. Looked up from germline, CDR1 is SQVTM and CDR2 is ANQGSEA.

The chain links TRBV29-1 to TRBJ2-3, with D possibly being TRBD1 (5 bases). CDR3 length: 16 amino acids. Germline assignment: CDR1 SQVTM and CDR2 ANQGSEA. V gave up 2 bases and J gave up 6 bases, with 21 bases separating them. CDR3 nucleotide sequence: TGCAGCGTTGAAACTGTGGGCAGGGCGCCTACCGATACGCAGTATTTT. Translating gives CSVETVGRAPTDTQYF.

Only a few counts were recorded for this clonotype. The chain couples TRBV7-6 to TRBJ2-1; 13 positions agree with TRBD2. J lost 7 bases, V lost 5 bases, and 11 bases had no gene match. The CDR3 runs 17 residues. CDR1 and CDR2 (germline): SGHVS, FNYEAQ. In nucleotides, the CDR3 is TGTGCCAGCAGCGCGCGGGCCGGGACTAGCGGGGTAAATGAGCAGTTCTTC. It is translated as CASSARAGTSGVNEQFF. Supplemented by reference TRBV7-6 and TRBJ2-1, the full variable domain reads GAGVSQSPRYKVTKRGQDVALRCDPISGHVSLYWYRQALGQGPEFLTYFNYEAQQDKSGLPNDRFSAERPEGSISTLTIQRTEQRDSAMYRCASSARAGTSGVNEQFFGPGTRLTVL.

The V gene is TRBV4-1, the J gene TRBJ1-1; tentative D call: TRBD1 (5 bases). Germline V gives CDR1 MGHRA, CDR2 YSYEKL. The V and J ends lost 7 bases and 5 bases respectively, with 11 bases between them. The CDR3 sequence is 12 residues long. The CDR3 is CASTGVGTEAFF. The DNA of the CDR3 is TGCGCCAGCACGGGGGTTGGAACTGAAGCTTTCTTT.

The genes are TRBV29-1 and TRBJ2-2; TRBD2 might be the D (6 bases). This CDR3 comprises 17 residues. Trimming removed 0 bases at V and 3 bases at J, with 17 bases between. Looked up from germline, CDR1 is SQVTM and CDR2 is ANQGSEA. The CDR3 reads CSVEDTAIGGYTGELFF. DNA for the CDR3: TGCAGCGTTGAAGATACAGCCATCGGGGGATACACCGGGGAGCTGTTTTTT.

V gene TRBV20-1 combines with J gene TRBJ2-2; a weak D match, TRBD2 (6 bases). The germline V gene has CDR1 DFQATT and CDR2 SNEGSKA (reference sequence). The length of the CDR3 is 14 residues. V was clipped by 5 bases and J by 1 base, with 11 bases between them. DNA of the CDR3: TGCAGTGCTCGACTAGTGGGGAACACCGGGGAGCTGTTTTTT. It encodes CSARLVGNTGELFF.

This clonotype was observed many times. This rearrangement joins TRBV4-3 to TRBJ2-3; unclear D gene. Between the trimmed V and J ends, which lost 0 bases and 6 bases, there was a span of 7 bases. Germline values: CDR1 LGHNA, CDR2 YSLEER. The CDR3 sequence is 13 residues long. CDR3: CASSQELVDTQYF. CDR3 in DNA: TGCGCCAGCAGCCAAGAATTGGTTGATACGCAGTATTTT.

This clonotype came up many times. The CDR3 region has the DNA TGCAGTGCTAAAAACCCGGACAGGGATAACACTGAAGCTTTCTTT. It yields the protein CSAKNPDRDNTEAFF. This chain links TRBV20-1 with TRBJ1-1, with 8 bases that match TRBD1. The junction had 9 bases not matched to a gene; V was cut back by 4 bases and J by 2 bases. Germline V gene data show CDR1 as DFQATT and CDR2 as SNEGSKA (reference sequence). The CDR3 runs 15 residues.

This clonotype has more than one count but fewer than ten. This sequence joins TRBV10-3 and TRBJ2-1; TRBD2 might be the D (6 bases). This CDR3 contains 11 residues. Germline V gene data show CDR1 as ENHRY and CDR2 as SYGVKD. Deletions cut 8 bases from V and 4 bases from J, with 6 bases between. CDR3 coding DNA: TGTGCCATCGGGGGGTACAATGAGCAGTTCTTC. Translating it yields CAIGGYNEQFF.

This clonotype appeared many times. The V and J genes are TRBV12-3 or TRBV12-4 and TRBJ2-7, with unresolved D. Between the trimmed V and J ends, which lost 1 base and 0 bases, there was a span of 10 bases. The CDR3 spans 15 residues. The CDR3 DNA is TGTGCCAGCAGTTTAGTTGGCGAGGACTCCTACGAGCAGTACTTC. This codes for CASSLVGEDSYEQYF.

At least ten counts were recorded for this clonotype. This chain links TRBV20-1 with TRBJ2-7; possible D gene TRBD1, 6 bases. V was clipped by 0 bases and J by 2 bases, with 11 bases between them. The CDR3 is made up of 14 amino acids. CDR1 is DFQATT, CDR2 SNEGSKA, per germline (reference sequence). Here the CDR3 DNA reads TGCAGTGCTAGAGATAGGGCAGGGGCCTACGAGCAGTACTTC. Translated, it gives CSARDRAGAYEQYF.

Worth noting for this clonotype: A much larger clonotype is one base distant, so this may be a read error. J is TRBJ1-1 and V is TRBV11-2, with 8 bases that match TRBD1. Germline V gives CDR1 SGHAT, CDR2 FQNNGV. V lost 5 bases, J lost 6 bases, and 5 bases stayed unmatched. CDR3 length: 13 amino acids. The CDR3 region is CASSNRGDSEAFF. CDR3 in DNA: TGTGCCAGCAGCAACAGGGGGGACTCTGAAGCTTTCTTT.

Only a few counts were recorded for this clonotype. The chain joins TRBV12-3 or TRBV12-4 to TRBJ2-4; perhaps TRBD1 as D (7 bases). V was pared by 1 base and J by 8 bases, with 12 bases between. This CDR3 is built from 14 residues. The CDR3 spells CASSLVGRGDIQYF. Here the CDR3 DNA reads TGTGCCAGCAGTTTAGTAGGCAGGGGGGACATTCAGTACTTC.

The chain uses TRBV12-3 or TRBV12-4 and TRBJ2-7; no definite D call. V was shortened by 6 bases and J by 6 bases, with 12 bases between the two germline ends. The CDR3 is made up of 12 amino acids. CDR3 sequence reads: CASSPEVSEQYF. In DNA, the CDR3 is TGTGCCAGCAGCCCAGAGGTCTCCGAGCAGTACTTC.

There are a few counts of this clonotype. The CDR3 loop reads CSAGQAGGSTGELFF. The CDR3 nucleotides are TGCAGTGCTGGGCAAGCGGGGGGTAGCACCGGGGAGCTGTTTTTT. This chain joins TRBV20-1 and TRBJ2-2, with 9 positions matching TRBD2. V shed 5 bases, J shed 4 bases, and the junction held 8 bases outside the gene matches. The CDR3 is 15 residues long. Looked up from germline, CDR1 is DFQATT and CDR2 is SNEGSKA (reference sequence).

This clonotype occurred a few times. V usage is TRBV6-1 and J usage is TRBJ2-3, with a tentative D call TRBD1 (5 bases). With 1 base removed from V and 0 bases from J, the gap between germline ends came to 11 bases. Germline lookup yields CDR1 MNHNS and CDR2 SASEGT. This CDR3 comprises 16 residues. CDR3 sequence reads: CASSEVAGLSTDTQYF. CDR3 DNA sequence: TGTGCCAGCAGTGAAGTAGCAGGGCTGAGCACAGATACGCAGTATTTT.

This clonotype was counted a few times. The CDR3 sequence: CASSSSGGIFNEQFF. CDR3 coding DNA: TGTGCCAGCAGCTCTAGCGGGGGGATATTCAATGAGCAGTTCTTC. The chain joins TRBV7-3 to TRBJ2-1, with 11 bases that match TRBD2. The CDR3 totals 15 residues. The V and J ends lost 4 bases and 6 bases, in that order; junction bases with no gene match: 5. Germline-derived CDR1 and CDR2 are SGHTA and FQGTGA.